The 19 T cell receptor beta chains below were found in one sample sequenced in a study of post-analysis software for immune sequencing data. General study results and limits: When patients were compared with controls, 4 or 5 TRBV segments were more frequent, TRBV5-6, TRBV5-1 and TRBV20-1 among them.

Unique-molecular-identifier-tagged TCR beta cDNA libraries were used. MiXCR, applied by TCRdb to the PCR reads, yields one record per CDR3 protein. The table has 380,000 or so distinct CDR3 sequences, roughly 30% seen once. No antigen has been assigned to these receptors. The sequencing input was blood. The receptors were gathered from a girl aged 5 to 17 with multiple sclerosis.

The chain carries TRBV30 and TRBJ1-2, with D uncertain. CDR3 length: 12 residues. Germline loops: CDR1 GTSNPN, CDR2 SVGIG (reference sequence). Trimming pared 3 bases from V and 8 bases from J, leaving 13 bases between. This CDR3 is CAWREGYRGYTF. CDR3 nucleotide sequence: TGTGCCTGGAGAGAGGGTTATCGGGGCTACACCTTC.

The gene calls are TRBV5-1 and TRBJ2-7; no firm D call. CDR1 is SGHRS and CDR2 is YFSETQ in the germline V gene. V was shortened by 0 bases and J by 2 bases, with 9 bases between the two germline ends. This CDR3 has 14 amino acids. The CDR3 nucleotides read TGCGCCAGCAGCTTGGCGATCGATCCCTACGAGCAGTACTTC. Residues: CASSLAIDPYEQYF.

The rearrangement uses TRBV6-5 and TRBJ2-3; no clear D gene. V was clipped by 3 bases and J by 1 base, with 8 bases between them. Germline V gene lookup returns CDR1 MNHEY and CDR2 SVGAGI. CDR3 size: 14 residues. CDR3 bases: TGTGCCAGCAGTTATGACACCCGCACAGATACGCAGTATTTT. Amino acids: CASSYDTRTDTQYF.

This clonotype was counted between two and nine times. This may come from a read error, since a much larger clone is one base off. The chain has TRBV27 and TRBJ2-6; D is perhaps TRBD1 or TRBD2 (6 bases each). The germline V gene has CDR1 MNHEY and CDR2 SMNVEV (reference sequence). This CDR3 spans 18 amino acids. CDR3 DNA sequence: TGTGCCGGCAGTTCTACCGGGGGCTTACTCTCTGGGGCCAACGTCCTGACTTTC. Protein product: CAGSSTGGLLSGANVLTF.

This clonotype was seen more than once but under ten times. The rearrangement links TRBV20-1 to TRBJ2-3, with 9 bases that match TRBD2. Germline-derived CDR1 and CDR2 are DFQATT and SNEGSKA (reference sequence). The V gene end was trimmed by 5 bases and the J gene end by 5 bases; junction bases not matched to a gene: 11. There are 15 residues in the CDR3. CDR3 loop: CSAPSPLAGEDTQYF. The DNA of the CDR3 is TGCAGTGCTCCCTCCCCTTTAGCGGGGGAAGATACGCAGTATTTT.

The rearrangement joins TRBV19 to TRBJ2-1; 13 bases line up with TRBD2. CDR1 is LNHDA and CDR2 is SQIVND in the germline V gene (reference sequence). V shed 5 bases, J shed 10 bases, and the junction held 8 bases outside the gene matches. The CDR3 runs 15 residues. This chain's CDR3 is CASSSPLAGGQEQFF. The CDR3 DNA is TGTGCCAGTAGTTCCCCACTAGCGGGGGGGCAGGAGCAGTTCTTC.

The chain has TRBV7-8 and TRBJ2-1; 7 bases map to TRBD1. The CDR3 is 14 amino acids. CDR1 and CDR2 (germline): SGHVS, FQNEAQ. V shed 5 bases, J shed 3 bases, and the junction held 4 bases outside the gene matches. CDR3 bases: TGTGCCAGCAGCCGAACAGGGGTCTACAATGAGCAGTTCTTC. Protein sequence: CASSRTGVYNEQFF.

The chain couples TRBV27 to TRBJ1-5; D might be TRBD1 (6 bases). The CDR3 contains 13 residues. V was clipped by 3 bases and J by 6 bases, with 9 bases between them. CDR1 is MNHEY, CDR2 SMNVEV, per germline (reference sequence). For the CDR3, the DNA is TGTGCCAGCAGTTTCCGAGGGGGTCAGCCCCAGCATTTT. This sequence encodes CASSFRGGQPQHF.

The chain uses TRBV12-5 and TRBJ1-5; D gene uncertain. V lost 3 bases, J lost 4 bases, and 7 bases lay in between. The CDR3 is 13 amino acids. Germline lookup yields CDR1 LGHNT and CDR2 FRNRAP. The CDR3 protein is CASGLEGNQPQHF. The CDR3 nucleotides are TGTGCTAGTGGTTTAGAGGGAAATCAGCCCCAGCATTTT.

In this sample, this clonotype turned up once. This chain uses TRBV11-2 with TRBJ1-2, with no clear D. In germline, CDR1 is SGHAT, CDR2 FQNNGV. V dropped 6 bases and J dropped 0 bases, with 5 bases sitting between them. This CDR3 spans 12 amino acids. CDR3 loop: CASSYPNYGYTF. In DNA form, the CDR3 reads TGTGCCAGCAGTTACCCTAACTATGGCTACACCTTC.

The V gene is TRBV28, the J gene TRBJ2-5; 7 bases agree with TRBD2. This CDR3 comprises 13 residues. J lost 1 base, V lost 10 bases, and 6 bases had no gene match. Per the germline V gene, CDR1 is MDHEN and CDR2 is SYDVKM. CDR3 sequence: CANRASGQETQYF. The CDR3 nucleotides read TGTGCCAACCGGGCTAGCGGCCAAGAGACCCAGTACTTC.

This clonotype was found a few times. CDR3 sequence reads: CASSLAGQGRTYEQYF. DNA of the CDR3: TGTGCCAGCAGCTTAGCCGGACAGGGCCGAACCTACGAGCAGTACTTC. The V call is TRBV7-9, the J call TRBJ2-7; TRBD1 aligns across 8 bases. The CDR3 covers 16 residues. Germline V gives CDR1 SEHNR, CDR2 FQNEAQ (reference sequence). Unmatched junction bases numbered 6, after V lost 0 bases and J lost 2 bases.

This clonotype has a handful of counts. The chain links TRBV7-9 to TRBJ2-5, with D perhaps given as TRBD1 or TRBD2 (5 bases each). CDR1 SEHNR and CDR2 FQNEAQ come from the germline V gene (reference sequence). This CDR3 region has 12 residues. V was pared by 7 bases and J by 5 bases, with 11 bases between. The CDR3: CASMGDGETQYF. The CDR3 DNA reads as TGTGCCAGCATGGGGGATGGGGAGACCCAGTACTTC.

This chain joins TRBV20-1 and TRBJ2-4, with 7 nucleotides matching TRBD2. Trimming removed 6 bases from V and 2 bases from J; junction bases left unmatched: 4. This CDR3 is built from 13 residues. Germline loops: CDR1 DFQATT, CDR2 SNEGSKA (reference sequence). The CDR3 loop reads CSAGGGTKNIQYF. Written as DNA, the CDR3 is TGCAGTGCAGGCGGGGGAACCAAAAACATTCAGTACTTC.

The chain couples TRBV9 to TRBJ2-1; 10 bases line up with TRBD1. The CDR3 is 14 residues long. Germline-derived CDR1 and CDR2 are SGDLS and YYNGEE. Unmatched junction bases numbered 3, after V lost 3 bases and J lost 6 bases. Here the CDR3 DNA reads TGTGCCAGCAGCGCCTGGACAGGGGGCAATGAGCAGTTCTTC. It specifies CASSAWTGGNEQFF.

This clonotype was detected a few times. The chain links TRBV5-1 to TRBJ2-6, with TRBD1 as a possible D gene (5 bases). There are 13 residues in the CDR3. V shed 6 bases and J shed 4 bases, with 8 bases lying between them. Germline V gene lookup returns CDR1 SGHRS and CDR2 YFSETQ. The CDR3 DNA sequence: TGCGCCAGCACCCCAGGGGGGGCCAACGTCCTGACTTTC. This codes for CASTPGGANVLTF.

J is TRBJ2-7 and V is TRBV4-1, with D possibly matching TRBD2 (5 bases). V lost 1 base to trimming and J lost 0 bases, with 13 bases between them. Germline lookup yields CDR1 MGHRA and CDR2 YSYEKL. The CDR3 sequence is 16 residues long. CDR3 loop: CASSQVSGRSSYEQYF. In DNA form, the CDR3 reads TGCGCCAGCAGCCAAGTGAGCGGTAGGAGCTCCTACGAGCAGTACTTC.

V is TRBV7-8 and J is TRBJ2-3; D gene uncertain. CDR1 and CDR2 from the germline V gene are SGHVS and FQNEAQ. There are 15 residues in the CDR3. V was pared by 5 bases and J by 0 bases, with 12 bases between. The chain's CDR3 is CASSPVDGSTDTQYF. Written as DNA, the CDR3 is TGTGCCAGCAGCCCGGTGGACGGGAGCACAGATACGCAGTATTTT.

The chain has TRBV10-3 and TRBJ2-1, with a tentative D call TRBD2 (6 bases). This CDR3 contains 15 residues. Germline CDR1 ENHRY, CDR2 SYGVKD. V was clipped by 2 bases and J by 6 bases, with 14 bases between them. CDR3 coding DNA: TGTGCCATCAGTGAGACGGGACTCCCCCCCAATGAGCAGTTCTTC. It is translated as CAISETGLPPNEQFF.